The 16 T cell receptor beta chains presented below share a single source sample, sequenced in a study of blood T cell repertoires in COVID-19. Method: immunoSEQ multiplex PCR; TCRdb's copy keeps in-frame clones and lacks some. The table includes about 200,000 clones, about three quarters detected once. Sequenced material: peripheral blood. The receptor set was obtained from a woman in her sixties or seventies with acute or convalescent COVID-19.

The rearrangement links TRBV19 to TRBJ1-5, with 7 bases that match TRBD1. Trimming at V came to 4 bases and at J to 4 bases, leaving 7 bases not matched to a gene. This CDR3 spans 15 amino acids. Per the germline V gene, CDR1 is LNHDA and CDR2 is SQIVND (reference sequence). CDR3 residues: CASSTDPTGNQPQHF. CDR3 coding DNA: TGTGCCAGTAGTACCGACCCGACAGGGAATCAGCCCCAGCATTTT.

This clone was counted between two and nine times. The chain employs TRBV5-4 and TRBJ2-1, with a possible D match to TRBD2 (5 bases). V was shortened by 1 base and J by 2 bases, with 13 bases between the two germline ends. Germline values: CDR1 SGHNT, CDR2 YYREEE (reference sequence). The CDR3 runs to 16 residues. The CDR3 bases are TGTGCCAGCAGCTTGTCGTCGGGATTGACCTACAATGAGCAGTTCTTC. Translation: CASSLSSGLTYNEQFF.

The chain has TRBV9 and TRBJ2-7; D ambiguous. V lost 0 bases and J lost 6, with 10 bases in between. The CDR3 runs 13 residues. Germline values: CDR1 SGDLS, CDR2 YYNGEE. The CDR3 spells CASSVDPGGEQYF. In DNA form, the CDR3 reads TGTGCCAGCAGCGTAGACCCGGGTGGCGAGCAGTACTTC. Together with reference TRBV9 and TRBJ2-7, the CDR3 gives the full variable domain: DSGVTQTPKHLITATGQRVTLRCSPRSGDLSVYWYQQSLDQGLQFLIQYYNGEERAKGNILERFSAQQFPDLHSELNLSSLELGDSALYFCASSVDPGGEQYFGPGTRLTVT.

The chain carries TRBV27 and TRBJ2-2, with 12 bases aligning to TRBD2. Losses at the gene ends were 6 bases for V and 7 bases for J; bases not matched to a gene: 12. CDR1 and CDR2 from the germline V gene are MNHEY and SMNVEV (reference sequence). This CDR3 spans 17 amino acids. The CDR3 nucleotides read TGTGCCAGCAGGACGATCGGACTAGCGGGGCGGGGCGGGGAGCTGTTTTTT. Translating it yields CASRTIGLAGRGGELFF.

This sequence joins TRBV20-1 and TRBJ1-1, with D possibly being TRBD1 (6 bases). Trimming took 3 bases from V and 6 from J, leaving 17 bases between them. CDR1 and CDR2 from the germline V gene are DFQATT and SNEGSKA (reference sequence). This CDR3 comprises 14 residues. The CDR3 sequence: CSASRQGKPAEAFF. The DNA of the CDR3 is TGCAGTGCTAGTCGCCAGGGGAAACCCGCTGAAGCTTTCTTT.

V and J are TRBV18 and TRBJ1-3; D is undetermined. The V gene's germline CDR1 is KGHSH and CDR2 LQKENI. The CDR3 length is 15 residues. Trimming cost V 5 bases and J 0 bases, with 11 bases left between them. DNA of the CDR3: TGTGCCAGCTCAAATGCTCGGGGCTCTGGAAACACCATATATTTT. This encodes CASSNARGSGNTIYF.

V and J are TRBV7-9 and TRBJ2-1; 9 bases are a match to TRBD2. The CDR3 loop spans 15 amino acids. J gave up 7 bases and V 5 bases, and 9 bases lay outside the gene matches. Germline-derived CDR1 and CDR2 are SEHNR and FQNEAQ (reference sequence). CDR3 amino acids: CASSQGLAGFNEQFF. CDR3 DNA: TGTGCCAGCAGCCAAGGGCTAGCGGGATTTAATGAGCAGTTCTTC.

The chain links TRBV14 to TRBJ1-1; D gene unclear. V shed 1 base and J shed 7 bases, with 10 bases lying between them. Germline-derived CDR1 and CDR2 are SGHDN and FVKESK. The CDR3 totals 13 residues. The CDR3 DNA sequence: TGTGCCAGCAGCCAAGTTGAAGCGTTTGAAGCTTTCTTT. This gives the protein CASSQVEAFEAFF.

The chain recombines TRBV7-9 with TRBJ2-1; the D gene is possibly TRBD1 (5 bases). The CDR3 is 14 amino acids. Germline loops: CDR1 SEHNR, CDR2 FQNEAQ (reference sequence). V was pared by 1 base and J by 2 bases, with 6 bases between. CDR3 DNA sequence: TGTGCCAGCAGCTTAGGACAGACCTACAATGAGCAGTTCTTC. Translated, it gives CASSLGQTYNEQFF.

Only one count was recorded for this clone. The chain employs TRBV27 and TRBJ2-7; 7 bases align to TRBD1. Trimming cost V 5 bases and J 0 bases; bases outside gene matches: 10. This CDR3 comprises 16 residues. The germline V gene encodes CDR1 MNHEY and CDR2 SMNVEV (reference sequence). The CDR3 region has the DNA TGTGCCAGCAGTAGGGGACAGCCGATAGCCTCCTACGAGCAGTACTTC. As protein: CASSRGQPIASYEQYF.

The chain carries TRBV5-1 and TRBJ2-2, with TRBD2 matching 14 bases. The CDR3 spans 17 residues. Germline lookup yields CDR1 SGHRS and CDR2 YFSETQ. Trimming cost V 4 bases and J 6 bases; bases outside gene matches: 8. CDR3 sequence: CASSPGGTSGRSGELFF. The CDR3 nucleotides read TGCGCCAGCAGCCCGGGGGGGACTAGCGGGAGATCCGGGGAGCTGTTTTTT.

This rearrangement joins TRBV28 to TRBJ1-2; tentatively, D is TRBD1 (5 bases). The CDR3 extends over 15 amino acids. Germline V gene sequence: CDR1 MDHEN, CDR2 SYDVKM. V gave up 5 bases and J gave up 5 bases, with 18 bases separating them. The CDR3 region is CASSPSDRRYYGYTF. The DNA of the CDR3 is TGTGCCAGCAGTCCCTCTGACAGAAGGTATTATGGCTACACCTTC.

A few counts support this clone. This sequence joins TRBV3-1 (or the pseudogene TRBV3-2) and TRBJ1-3; the D is unclear. Trimming removed 1 base from V and 3 bases from J, with 7 bases in between. This CDR3 contains 14 residues. Looked up from germline, CDR1 is LGHDT and CDR2 is YNNKEL (reference sequence). The CDR3 here is CASSQGGSGNTIYF. For the CDR3, the DNA is TGTGCCAGCAGCCAAGGAGGAAGTGGAAACACCATATATTTT.

CDR3 nucleotides: TGTGCCATCAGTGAGCCCGACAGTAGCTCAGATACGCAGTATTTT. It codes for CAISEPDSSSDTQYF. The V call is TRBV10-3, the J call TRBJ2-3, with D maybe TRBD1 (5 bases). Germline CDR1 reads ENHRY; CDR2 reads SYGVKD. V lost 2 bases and J 4 bases, leaving 13 bases between the germline ends. The CDR3 contains 15 residues.

This sequence joins TRBV14 and TRBJ1-1; D possibly corresponds to TRBD1 (5 bases). Per the germline V gene, CDR1 is SGHDN and CDR2 is FVKESK. The CDR3 spans 16 residues. Trimming cost V 1 base and J 1 base, with 13 bases left between them. CDR3: CASSQVQGLRNTEAFF. The CDR3 region has the DNA TGTGCCAGCAGCCAAGTTCAGGGACTAAGGAACACTGAAGCTTTCTTT.

The chain uses TRBV7-2 and TRBJ2-3; 9 bases match TRBD2. V shed 5 bases, J shed 3 bases, and the junction held 12 bases outside the gene matches. The germline V gene has CDR1 SGHTA and CDR2 FQGNSA. CDR3 length: 17 amino acids. The CDR3 reads CASSERGGRAKTDTQYF. The CDR3 DNA sequence: TGTGCCAGCAGCGAGCGGGGCGGGAGGGCCAAAACAGATACGCAGTATTTT.